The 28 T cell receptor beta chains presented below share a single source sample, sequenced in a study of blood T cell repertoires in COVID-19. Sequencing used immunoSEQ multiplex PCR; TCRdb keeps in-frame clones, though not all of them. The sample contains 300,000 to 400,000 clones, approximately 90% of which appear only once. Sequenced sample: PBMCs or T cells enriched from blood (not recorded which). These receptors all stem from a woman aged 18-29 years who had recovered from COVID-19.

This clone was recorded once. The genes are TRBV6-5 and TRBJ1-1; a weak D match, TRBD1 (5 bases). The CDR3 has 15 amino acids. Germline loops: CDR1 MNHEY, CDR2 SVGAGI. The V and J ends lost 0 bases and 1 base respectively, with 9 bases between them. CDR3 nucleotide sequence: TGTGCCAGCAGTTACTCGCAGGGCCGGAACACTGAAGCTTTCTTT. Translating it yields CASSYSQGRNTEAFF.

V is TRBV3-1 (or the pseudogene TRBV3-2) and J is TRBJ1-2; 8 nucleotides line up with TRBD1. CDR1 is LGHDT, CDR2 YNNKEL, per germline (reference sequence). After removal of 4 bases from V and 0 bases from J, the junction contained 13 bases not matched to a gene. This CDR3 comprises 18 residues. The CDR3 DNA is TGTGCCAGCAGCCCTTCGGGCCCGGGACAGGATACTAACTATGGCTACACCTTC. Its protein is CASSPSGPGQDTNYGYTF.

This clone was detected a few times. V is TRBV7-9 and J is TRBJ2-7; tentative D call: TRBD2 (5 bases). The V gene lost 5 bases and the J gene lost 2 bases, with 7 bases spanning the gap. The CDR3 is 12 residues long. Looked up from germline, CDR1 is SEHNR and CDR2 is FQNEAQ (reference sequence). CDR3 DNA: TGTGCCAGCAGCGCTAGCCCCTACGAGCAGTACTTC. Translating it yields CASSASPYEQYF.

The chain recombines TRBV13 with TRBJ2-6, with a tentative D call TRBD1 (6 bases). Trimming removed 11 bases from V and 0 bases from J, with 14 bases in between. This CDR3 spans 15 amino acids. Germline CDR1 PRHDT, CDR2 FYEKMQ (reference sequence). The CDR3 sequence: CAGRTDSSGANVLTF. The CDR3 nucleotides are TGTGCCGGACGGACAGACTCCTCTGGGGCCAACGTCCTGACTTTC. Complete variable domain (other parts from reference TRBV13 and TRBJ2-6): AAGVIQSPRHLIKEKRETATLKCYPIPRHDTVYWYQQGPGQDPQFLISFYEKMQSDKGSIPDRFSAQQFSDYHSELNMSSLELGDSALYFCAGRTDSSGANVLTFGAGSRLTVL.

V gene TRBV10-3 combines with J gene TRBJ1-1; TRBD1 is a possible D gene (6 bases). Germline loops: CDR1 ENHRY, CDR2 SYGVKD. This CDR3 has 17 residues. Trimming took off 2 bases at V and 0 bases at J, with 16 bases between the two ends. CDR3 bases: TGTGCCATCAGTGAGCCGGGGGGCGGAGCAATGAACACTGAAGCTTTCTTT. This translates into CAISEPGGGAMNTEAFF.

DNA for the CDR3: TGTGCCGTACGGACGGGGTTGAACACTGAAGCTTTCTTT. It translates to CAVRTGLNTEAFF. The genes are TRBV7-9 and TRBJ1-1; no clear D gene. Germline CDR1 reads SEHNR; CDR2 reads FQNEAQ (reference sequence). The germline V and J ends were trimmed by 11 bases and 0 bases, with 13 bases remaining between them. The CDR3 covers 13 residues. The entire variable domain, with the rest obtained from reference TRBV7-9 and TRBJ1-1, is as follows: DTGVSQNPRHKITKRGQNVTFRCDPISEHNRLYWYRQTLGQGPEFLTYFQNEAQLEKSRLLSDRFSAERPKGSFSTLEIQRTEQGDSAMYLCAVRTGLNTEAFFGQGTRLTVV.

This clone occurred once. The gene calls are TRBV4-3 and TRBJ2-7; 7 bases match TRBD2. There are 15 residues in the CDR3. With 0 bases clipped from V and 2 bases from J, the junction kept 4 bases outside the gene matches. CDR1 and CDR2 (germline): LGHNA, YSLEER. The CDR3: CASSQDGGGTYEQYF. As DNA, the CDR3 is TGCGCCAGCAGCCAAGATGGGGGGGGTACCTACGAGCAGTACTTC.

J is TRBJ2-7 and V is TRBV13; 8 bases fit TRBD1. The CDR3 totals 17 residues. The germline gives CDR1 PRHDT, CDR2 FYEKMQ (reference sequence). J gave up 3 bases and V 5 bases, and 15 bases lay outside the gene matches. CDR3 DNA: TGTGCCAGCAGCGAATCAACCACCGGGACAGGCTTCTACGAGCAGTACTTC. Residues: CASSESTTGTGFYEQYF.

The CDR3 loop is CASSLMAGADTQYF. The CDR3, as DNA: TGTGCCAGCAGCTTAATGGCCGGAGCAGATACGCAGTATTTT. This sequence joins TRBV7-3 and TRBJ2-3, with unresolved D. V lost 1 base to trimming and J lost 4 bases, with 9 bases between them. CDR1 and CDR2 from the germline V gene are SGHTA and FQGTGA. This CDR3 is 14 amino acids long.

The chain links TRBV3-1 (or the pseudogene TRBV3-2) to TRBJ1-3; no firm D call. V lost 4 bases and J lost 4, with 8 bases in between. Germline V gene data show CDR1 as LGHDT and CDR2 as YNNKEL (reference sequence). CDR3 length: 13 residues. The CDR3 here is CASSLRAGNTIYF. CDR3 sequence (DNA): TGTGCCAGCAGCCTGAGGGCAGGAAACACCATATATTTT.

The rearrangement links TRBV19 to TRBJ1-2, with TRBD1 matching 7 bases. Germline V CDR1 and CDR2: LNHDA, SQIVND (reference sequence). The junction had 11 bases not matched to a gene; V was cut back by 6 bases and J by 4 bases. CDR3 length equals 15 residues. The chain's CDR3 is CASSQNRGSGYGYTF. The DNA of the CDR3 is TGTGCCAGTAGCCAAAACAGGGGCTCTGGCTATGGCTACACCTTC.

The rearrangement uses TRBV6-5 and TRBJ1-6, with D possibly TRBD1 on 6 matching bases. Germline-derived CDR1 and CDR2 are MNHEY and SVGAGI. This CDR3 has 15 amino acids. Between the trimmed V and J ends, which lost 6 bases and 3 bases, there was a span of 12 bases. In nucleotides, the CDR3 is TGTGCCAGCAGCTTAGACAGGCACTATAATTCACCCCTCCACTTT. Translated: CASSLDRHYNSPLHF.

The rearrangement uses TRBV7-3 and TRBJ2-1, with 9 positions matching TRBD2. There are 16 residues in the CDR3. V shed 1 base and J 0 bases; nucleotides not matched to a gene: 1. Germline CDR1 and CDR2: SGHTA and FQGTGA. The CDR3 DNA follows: TGTGCCAGCAGCTTAAGCGGGGGGGTCTCCTACAATGAGCAGTTCTTC. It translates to CASSLSGGVSYNEQFF.

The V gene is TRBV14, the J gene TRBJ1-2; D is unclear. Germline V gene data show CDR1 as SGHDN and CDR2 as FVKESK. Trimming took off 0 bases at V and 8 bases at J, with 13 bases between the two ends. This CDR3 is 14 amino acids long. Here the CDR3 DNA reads TGTGCCAGCAGCCAAGATTCTCTAACTCCGGGCTACACCTTC. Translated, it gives CASSQDSLTPGYTF.

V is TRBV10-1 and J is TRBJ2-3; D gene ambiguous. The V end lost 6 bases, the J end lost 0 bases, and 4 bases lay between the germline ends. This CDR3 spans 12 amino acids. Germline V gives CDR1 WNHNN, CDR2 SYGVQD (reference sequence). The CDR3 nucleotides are TGCGCCAGCAGCTTTAGCACAGATACGCAGTATTTT. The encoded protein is CASSFSTDTQYF.

CDR3 DNA sequence: TGTGCCAGCTCGGACAGGTATCATCAGCCCCAGCATTTT. This translates into CASSDRYHQPQHF. The V call is TRBV27, the J call TRBJ1-5; TRBD1 matches 7 bases. The CDR3 extends over 13 amino acids. Germline assignment: CDR1 MNHEY and CDR2 SMNVEV (reference sequence). J lost 5 bases, V lost 8 bases, and 6 bases had no gene match.

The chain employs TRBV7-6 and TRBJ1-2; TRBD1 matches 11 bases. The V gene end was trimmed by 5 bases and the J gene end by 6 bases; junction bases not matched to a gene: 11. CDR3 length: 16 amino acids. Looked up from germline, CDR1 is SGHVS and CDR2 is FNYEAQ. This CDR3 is CASSPTLDRGPNGYTF. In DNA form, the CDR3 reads TGTGCCAGCAGCCCTACTCTGGACAGGGGGCCCAATGGCTACACCTTC.

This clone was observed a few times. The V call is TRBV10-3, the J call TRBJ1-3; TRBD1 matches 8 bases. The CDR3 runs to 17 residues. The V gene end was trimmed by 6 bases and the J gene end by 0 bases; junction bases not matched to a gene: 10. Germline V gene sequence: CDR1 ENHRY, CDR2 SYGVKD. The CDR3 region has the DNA TGTGCCATCAGAAACGACAGGGGTCCGCACTCTGGAAACACCATATATTTT. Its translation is CAIRNDRGPHSGNTIYF.

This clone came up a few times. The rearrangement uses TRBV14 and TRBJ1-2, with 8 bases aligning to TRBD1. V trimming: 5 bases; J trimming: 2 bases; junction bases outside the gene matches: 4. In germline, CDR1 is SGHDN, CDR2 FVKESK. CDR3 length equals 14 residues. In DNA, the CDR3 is TGTGCCAGCAGCAGAACAGGGGGGAACTATGGCTACACCTTC. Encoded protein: CASSRTGGNYGYTF.

CDR3 in DNA: TGTGCCAGCCATCCCGGACAGAGAGATGGCTACACCTTC. This gives the protein CASHPGQRDGYTF. This rearrangement joins TRBV6-5 to TRBJ1-2, with a tentative D call TRBD1 (6 bases). The ends were cut back, 8 bases at V and 6 bases at J, with 16 bases in the middle. Germline CDR1 MNHEY, CDR2 SVGAGI. This CDR3 has 13 residues.

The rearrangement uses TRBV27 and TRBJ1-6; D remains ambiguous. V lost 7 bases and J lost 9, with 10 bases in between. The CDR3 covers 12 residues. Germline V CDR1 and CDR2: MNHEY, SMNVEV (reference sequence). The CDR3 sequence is CASTSGVSPLHF. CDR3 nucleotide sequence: TGTGCCAGCACCAGCGGGGTTTCACCCCTCCACTTT.

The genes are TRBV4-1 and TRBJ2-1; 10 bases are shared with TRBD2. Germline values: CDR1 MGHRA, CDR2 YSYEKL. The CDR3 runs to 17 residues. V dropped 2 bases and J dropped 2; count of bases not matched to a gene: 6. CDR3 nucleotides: TGCGCCAGCAGCCAACACCAGCGGGGGGGTACCTACAATGAGCAGTTCTTC. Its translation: CASSQHQRGGTYNEQFF.

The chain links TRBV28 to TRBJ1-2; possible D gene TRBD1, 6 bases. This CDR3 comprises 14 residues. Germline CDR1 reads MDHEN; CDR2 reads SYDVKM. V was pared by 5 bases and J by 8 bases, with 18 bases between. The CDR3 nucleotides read TGTGCCAGCAGTGTTGAGGGGGGGGCGCAAGGCTACACCTTC. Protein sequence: CASSVEGGAQGYTF.

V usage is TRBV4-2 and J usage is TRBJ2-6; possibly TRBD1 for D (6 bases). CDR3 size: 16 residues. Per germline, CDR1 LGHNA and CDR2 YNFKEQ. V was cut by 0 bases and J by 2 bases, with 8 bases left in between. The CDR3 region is CASSQEEGAGANVLTF. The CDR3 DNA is TGTGCCAGCAGCCAAGAAGAGGGGGCTGGGGCCAACGTCCTGACTTTC.

The CDR3 bases are TGTGCCAGTCAAACAGGGAACTCACCCCTCCACTTT. Translated: CASQTGNSPLHF. The chain is built from TRBV2 and TRBJ1-6; the D gene is possibly TRBD1 (6 bases). The CDR3 is 12 residues long. V lost 9 bases to trimming and J lost 10 bases, with 13 bases between them. Germline lookup yields CDR1 SNHLY and CDR2 FYNNEI.

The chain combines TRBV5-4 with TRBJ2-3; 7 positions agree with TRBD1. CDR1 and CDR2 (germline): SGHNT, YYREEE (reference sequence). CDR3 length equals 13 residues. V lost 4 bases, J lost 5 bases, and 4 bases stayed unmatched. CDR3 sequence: CASSRTGEDTQYF. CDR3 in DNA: TGTGCCAGCAGCCGCACAGGGGAAGATACGCAGTATTTT.

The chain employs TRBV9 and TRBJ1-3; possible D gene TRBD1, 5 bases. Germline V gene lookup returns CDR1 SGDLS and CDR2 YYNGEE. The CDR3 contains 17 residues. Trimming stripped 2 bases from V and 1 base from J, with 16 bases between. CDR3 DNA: TGTGCCAGCAGCGTGGTTGACAGCCCCTCATCTGGAAACACCATATATTTT. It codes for CASSVVDSPSSGNTIYF. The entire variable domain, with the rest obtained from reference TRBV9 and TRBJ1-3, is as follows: DSGVTQTPKHLITATGQRVTLRCSPRSGDLSVYWYQQSLDQGLQFLIQYYNGEERAKGNILERFSAQQFPDLHSELNLSSLELGDSALYFCASSVVDSPSSGNTIYFGEGSWLTVV.

CDR3 loop: CASSREENQPQHF. The DNA for the CDR3 is TGTGCCAGCAGTCGAGAGGAAAATCAGCCCCAGCATTTT. V gene TRBV6-4 combines with J gene TRBJ1-5; D not certain. In germline, CDR1 is MRHNA, CDR2 SNTAGT. The CDR3 has 13 residues. With 5 bases removed from V and 4 bases from J, the gap between germline ends came to 9 bases.